The next 2 T cell receptor beta chains were all read from a single sample in a study of CD8 T cells in Susac syndrome. When the RNA was reverse transcribed, random hexamers were used with an input of roughly 0.45 to 1 ug. TCRdb processed the immunoSEQ multiplex PCR reads anew with MiXCR; each CDR3 protein has one entry. There are more than 75,000 distinct CDR3 sequences in the sample; approximately 94% occur only once, and about 0.27% lies in the top ten. The sample consisted of CD8+ T cells from PBMCs. Receptor source: a human donor in good health.

The gene calls are TRBV5-6 and TRBJ2-7; the match to TRBD2 covers 14 bases. V shed 5 bases, J shed 2 bases, and the junction held 3 bases outside the gene matches. The CDR3 has 15 residues. Germline V lookup: CDR1 SGHDT, CDR2 YYEEEE. The DNA of the CDR3 is TGTGCCAGCAGGACGGGACTAGCGGGAGCCTACGAGCAGTACGTC. It specifies CASRTGLAGAYEQYV.

J is TRBJ1-1 and V is TRBV12-3 or TRBV12-4; no clear D. This CDR3 has 15 residues. Trimming removed 2 bases from V and 1 base from J, with 11 bases in between. The CDR3 spells CASSLRRTGNTEAFF. The CDR3 DNA reads TGTGCCAGCAGTTTAAGAAGGACTGGGAACACTGAAGCTTTCTTT.